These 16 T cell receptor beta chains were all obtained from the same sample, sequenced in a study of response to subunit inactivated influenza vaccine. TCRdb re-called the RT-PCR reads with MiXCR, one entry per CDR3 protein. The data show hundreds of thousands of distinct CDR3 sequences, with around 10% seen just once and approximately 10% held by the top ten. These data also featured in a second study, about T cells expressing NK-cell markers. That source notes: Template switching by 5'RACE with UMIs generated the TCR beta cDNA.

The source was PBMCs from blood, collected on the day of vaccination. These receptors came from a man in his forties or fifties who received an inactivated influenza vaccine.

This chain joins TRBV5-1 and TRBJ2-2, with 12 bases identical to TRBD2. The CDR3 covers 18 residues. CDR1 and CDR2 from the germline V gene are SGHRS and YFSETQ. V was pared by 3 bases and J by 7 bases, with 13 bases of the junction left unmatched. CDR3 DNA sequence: TGCGCCAGCAGCTCCAGACTAGCGGGGGCCGAACAGGTCGGGGAGCTGTTTTTT. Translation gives CASSSRLAGAEQVGELFF.

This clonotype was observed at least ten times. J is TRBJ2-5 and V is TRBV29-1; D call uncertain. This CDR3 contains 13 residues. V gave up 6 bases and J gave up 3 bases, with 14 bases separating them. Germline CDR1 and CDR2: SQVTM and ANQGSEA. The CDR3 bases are TGCAGCGTGGCGGTGTTTCAGAAAGAGACCCAGTACTTC. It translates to CSVAVFQKETQYF.

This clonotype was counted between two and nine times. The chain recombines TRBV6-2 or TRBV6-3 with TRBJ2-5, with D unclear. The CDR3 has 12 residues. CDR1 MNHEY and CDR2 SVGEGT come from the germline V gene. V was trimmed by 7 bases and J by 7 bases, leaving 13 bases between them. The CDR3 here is CASTVSVGTQYF. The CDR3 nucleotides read TGTGCCAGCACCGTCAGCGTTGGGACCCAGTACTTC.

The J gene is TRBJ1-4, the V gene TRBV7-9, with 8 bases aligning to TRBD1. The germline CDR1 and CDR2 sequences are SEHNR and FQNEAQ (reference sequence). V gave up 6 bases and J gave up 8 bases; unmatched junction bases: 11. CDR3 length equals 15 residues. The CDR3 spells CASRQEGQAGEKLFF. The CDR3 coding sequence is TGTGCCAGCAGACAGGAGGGACAGGCAGGGGAAAAACTGTTTTTT. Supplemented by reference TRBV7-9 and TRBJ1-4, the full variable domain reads DTGVSQNPRHKITKRGQNVTFRCDPISEHNRLYWYRQTLGQGPEFLTYFQNEAQLEKSRLLSDRFSAERPKGSFSTLEIQRTEQGDSAMYLCASRQEGQAGEKLFFGSGTQLSVL.

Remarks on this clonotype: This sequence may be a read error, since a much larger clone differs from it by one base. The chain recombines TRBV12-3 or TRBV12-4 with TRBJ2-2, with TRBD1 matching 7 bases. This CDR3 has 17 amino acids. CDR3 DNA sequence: TGTGCCAGCAGTTTCACCCCTGGACAGGTCGTCACCGGGGATCTGTTTTTT. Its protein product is CASSFTPGQVVTGDLFF.

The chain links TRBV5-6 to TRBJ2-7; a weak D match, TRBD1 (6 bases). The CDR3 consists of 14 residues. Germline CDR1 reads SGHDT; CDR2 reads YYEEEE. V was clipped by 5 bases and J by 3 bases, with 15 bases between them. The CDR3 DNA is TGTGCCAGCAGTCCCCAGGGGCAGAGCTACGAGCAGTACTTC. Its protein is CASSPQGQSYEQYF.

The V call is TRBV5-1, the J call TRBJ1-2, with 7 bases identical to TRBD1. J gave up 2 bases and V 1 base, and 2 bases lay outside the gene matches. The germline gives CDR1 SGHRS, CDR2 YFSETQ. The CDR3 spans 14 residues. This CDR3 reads CASSLLTGNYGYTF. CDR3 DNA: TGCGCCAGCAGCTTGTTGACAGGGAACTATGGCTACACCTTC. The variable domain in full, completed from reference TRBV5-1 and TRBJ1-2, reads KAGVTQTPRYLIKTRGQQVTLSCSPISGHRSVSWYQQTPGQGLQFLFEYFSETQRNKGNFPGRFSGRQFSNSRSEMNVSTLELGDSALYLCASSLLTGNYGYTFGSGTRLTVV.

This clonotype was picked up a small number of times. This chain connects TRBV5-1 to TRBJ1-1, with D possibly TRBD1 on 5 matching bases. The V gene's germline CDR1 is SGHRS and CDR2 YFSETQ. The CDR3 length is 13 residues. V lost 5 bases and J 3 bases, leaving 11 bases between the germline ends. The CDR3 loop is CASSWGRDTEAFF. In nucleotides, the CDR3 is TGCGCCAGCAGTTGGGGACGAGACACTGAAGCTTTCTTT.

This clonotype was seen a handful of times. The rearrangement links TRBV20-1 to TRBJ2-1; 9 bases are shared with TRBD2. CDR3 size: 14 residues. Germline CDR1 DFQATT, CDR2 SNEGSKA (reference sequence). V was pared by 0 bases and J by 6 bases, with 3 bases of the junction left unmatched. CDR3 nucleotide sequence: TGCAGTGCTAGAGAGGGGACTAGCCCCAATGAGCAGTTCTTC. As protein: CSAREGTSPNEQFF.

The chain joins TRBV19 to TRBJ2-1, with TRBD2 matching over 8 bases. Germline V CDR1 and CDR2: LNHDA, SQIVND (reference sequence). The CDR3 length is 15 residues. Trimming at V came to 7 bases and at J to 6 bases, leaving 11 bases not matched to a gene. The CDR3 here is CASTLSGRSFNEQFF. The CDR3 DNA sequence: TGTGCCAGTACCCTAAGCGGGAGAAGTTTCAATGAGCAGTTCTTC.

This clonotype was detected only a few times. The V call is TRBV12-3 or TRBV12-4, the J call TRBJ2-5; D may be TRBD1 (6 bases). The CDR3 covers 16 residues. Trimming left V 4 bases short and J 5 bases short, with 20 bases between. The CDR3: CASSSSGDSREETQYF. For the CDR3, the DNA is TGTGCCAGCAGTTCCTCAGGGGATTCTCGAGAGGAGACCCAGTACTTC.

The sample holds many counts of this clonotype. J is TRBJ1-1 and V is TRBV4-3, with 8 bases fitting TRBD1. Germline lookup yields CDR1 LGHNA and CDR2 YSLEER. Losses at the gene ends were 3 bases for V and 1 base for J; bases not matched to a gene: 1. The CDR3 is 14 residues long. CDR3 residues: CASSQDRANTEAFF. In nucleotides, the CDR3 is TGCGCCAGCAGCCAGGACAGGGCGAACACTGAAGCTTTCTTT.

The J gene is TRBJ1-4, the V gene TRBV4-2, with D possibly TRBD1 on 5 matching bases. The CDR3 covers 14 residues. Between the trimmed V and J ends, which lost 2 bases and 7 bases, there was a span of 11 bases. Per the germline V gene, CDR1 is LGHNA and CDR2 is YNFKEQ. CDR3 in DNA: TGTGCCAGCAGCCAACAGGGAAGGGGTGAAAAACTGTTTTTT. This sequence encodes CASSQQGRGEKLFF.

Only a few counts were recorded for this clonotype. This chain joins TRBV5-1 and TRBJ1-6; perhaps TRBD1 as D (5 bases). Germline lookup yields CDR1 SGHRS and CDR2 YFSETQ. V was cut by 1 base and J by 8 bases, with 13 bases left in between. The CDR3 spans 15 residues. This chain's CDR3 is CASSLTGTLHSPLHF. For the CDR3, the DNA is TGCGCCAGCAGCTTGACCGGGACGTTACATTCACCCCTCCACTTT.

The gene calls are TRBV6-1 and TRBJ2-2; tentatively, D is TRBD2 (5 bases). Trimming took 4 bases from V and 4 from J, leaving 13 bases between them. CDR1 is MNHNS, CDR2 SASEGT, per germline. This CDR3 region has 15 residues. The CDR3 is CASSVGLSSTGELFF. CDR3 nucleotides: TGTGCCAGCAGTGTCGGACTTTCGTCCACCGGGGAGCTGTTTTTT.

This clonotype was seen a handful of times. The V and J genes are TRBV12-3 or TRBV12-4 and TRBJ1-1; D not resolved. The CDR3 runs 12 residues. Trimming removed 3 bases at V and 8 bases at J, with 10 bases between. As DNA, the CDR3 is TGTGCCAGCAGTTTCTTCAGAAACGAAGCTTTCTTT. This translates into CASSFFRNEAFF.